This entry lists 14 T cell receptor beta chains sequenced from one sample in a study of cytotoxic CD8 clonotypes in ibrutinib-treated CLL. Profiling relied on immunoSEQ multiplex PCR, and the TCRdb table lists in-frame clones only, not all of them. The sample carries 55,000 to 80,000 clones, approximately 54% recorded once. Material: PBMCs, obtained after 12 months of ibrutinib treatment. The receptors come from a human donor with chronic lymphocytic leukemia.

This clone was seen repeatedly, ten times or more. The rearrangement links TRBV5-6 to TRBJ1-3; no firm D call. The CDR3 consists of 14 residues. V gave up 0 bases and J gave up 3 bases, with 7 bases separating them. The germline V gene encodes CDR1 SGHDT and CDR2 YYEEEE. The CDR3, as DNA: TGTGCCAGCAGCTTGGCTAGGGTTGGAAACACCATATATTTT. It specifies CASSLARVGNTIYF.

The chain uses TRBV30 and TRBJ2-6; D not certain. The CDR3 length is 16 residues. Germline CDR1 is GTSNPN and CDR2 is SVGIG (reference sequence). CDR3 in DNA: TGTGTCCCTTACCCGGGTCTTCGATCTGGGGCCAACGTCCTGACTTTC. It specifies CVPYPGLRSGANVLTF.

CDR3 sequence (DNA): TGCGCCAGCAGCTTGGCCGTCACAGATACGCAGTATTTT. Protein: CASSLAVTDTQYF. This chain connects TRBV5-1 to TRBJ2-3; D not certain. Trimming took off 0 bases at V and 2 bases at J, with 4 bases between the two ends. This CDR3 spans 13 amino acids. Per the germline V gene, CDR1 is SGHRS and CDR2 is YFSETQ.

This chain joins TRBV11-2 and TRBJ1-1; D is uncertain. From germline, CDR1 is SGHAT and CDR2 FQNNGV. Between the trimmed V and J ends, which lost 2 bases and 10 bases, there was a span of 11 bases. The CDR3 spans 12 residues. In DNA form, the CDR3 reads TGTGCCAGCAGCTTACCCCTACTAGGAGCTTTCTTT. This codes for CASSLPLLGAFF.

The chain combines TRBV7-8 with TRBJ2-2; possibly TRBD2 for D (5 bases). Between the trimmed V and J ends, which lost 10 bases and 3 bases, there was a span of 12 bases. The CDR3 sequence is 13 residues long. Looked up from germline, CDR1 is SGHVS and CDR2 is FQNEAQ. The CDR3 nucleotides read TGTGCCACCCCGAGGGCTTACACCGGGGAGCTGTTTTTT. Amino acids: CATPRAYTGELFF. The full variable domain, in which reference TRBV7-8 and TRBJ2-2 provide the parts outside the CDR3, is GAGVSQSPRYKVAKRGQDVALRCDPISGHVSLFWYQQALGQGPEFLTYFQNEAQLDKSGLPSDRFFAERPEGSVSTLKIQRTQQEDSAVYLCATPRAYTGELFFGEGSRLTVL.

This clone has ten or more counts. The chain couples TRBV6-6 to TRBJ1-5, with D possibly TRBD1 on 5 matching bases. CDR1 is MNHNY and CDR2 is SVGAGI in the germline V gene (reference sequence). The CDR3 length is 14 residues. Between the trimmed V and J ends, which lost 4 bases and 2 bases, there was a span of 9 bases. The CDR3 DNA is TGTGCCAGCAGTTCAGGGTCCGGCAATCAGCCCCAGCATTTT. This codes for CASSSGSGNQPQHF.

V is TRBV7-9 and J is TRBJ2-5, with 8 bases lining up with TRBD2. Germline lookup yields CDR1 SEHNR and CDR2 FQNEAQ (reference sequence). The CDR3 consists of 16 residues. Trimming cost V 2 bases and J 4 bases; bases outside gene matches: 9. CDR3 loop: CASSLLQAGGGETQYF. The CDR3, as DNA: TGTGCCAGCAGCTTACTCCAGGCGGGAGGTGGAGAGACCCAGTACTTC.

The CDR3 bases are TGTGCCAGCAGTTCTAGCGGGGGACTTTTCACAGATACGCAGTATTTT. It is translated as CASSSSGGLFTDTQYF. The V and J genes are TRBV28 and TRBJ2-3; 10 bases align to TRBD2. Trimming cost V 4 bases and J 2 bases; bases outside gene matches: 6. The CDR3 is made up of 16 amino acids. Per germline, CDR1 MDHEN and CDR2 SYDVKM.

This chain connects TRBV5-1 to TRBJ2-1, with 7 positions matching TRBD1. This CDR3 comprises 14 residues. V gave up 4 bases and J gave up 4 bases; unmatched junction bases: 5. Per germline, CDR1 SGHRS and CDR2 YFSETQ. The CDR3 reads CASSQGDWYNEQFF. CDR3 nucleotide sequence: TGCGCCAGCAGCCAGGGGGATTGGTACAATGAGCAGTTCTTC.

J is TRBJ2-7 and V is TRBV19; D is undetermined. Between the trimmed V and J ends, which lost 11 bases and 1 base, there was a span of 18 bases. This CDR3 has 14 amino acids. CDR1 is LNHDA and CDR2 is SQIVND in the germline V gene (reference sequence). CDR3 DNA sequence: TGTGCCGGAGAGAGGTTGGCCCGATCCTACGAGCAGTACTTC. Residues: CAGERLARSYEQYF.

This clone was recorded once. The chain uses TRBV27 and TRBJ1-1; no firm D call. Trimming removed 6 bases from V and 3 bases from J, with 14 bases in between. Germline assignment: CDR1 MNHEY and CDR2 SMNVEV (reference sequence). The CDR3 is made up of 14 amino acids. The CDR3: CASSPGSLYTEAFF. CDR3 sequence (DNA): TGTGCCAGCAGCCCCGGGAGCCTTTACACTGAAGCTTTCTTT.

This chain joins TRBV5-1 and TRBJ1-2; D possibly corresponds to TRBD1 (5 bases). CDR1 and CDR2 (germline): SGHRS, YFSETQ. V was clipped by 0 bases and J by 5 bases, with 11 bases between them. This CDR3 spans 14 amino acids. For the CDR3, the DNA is TGCGCCAGCAGCTTGGACAGGTCGGATTATGGCTACACCTTC. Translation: CASSLDRSDYGYTF.

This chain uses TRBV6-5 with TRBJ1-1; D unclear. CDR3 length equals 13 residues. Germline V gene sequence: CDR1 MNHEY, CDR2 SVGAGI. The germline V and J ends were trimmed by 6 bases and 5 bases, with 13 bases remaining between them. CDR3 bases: TGTGCCAGCAGCTTAGGCCGGTGGACTGAAGCTTTCTTT. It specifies CASSLGRWTEAFF.

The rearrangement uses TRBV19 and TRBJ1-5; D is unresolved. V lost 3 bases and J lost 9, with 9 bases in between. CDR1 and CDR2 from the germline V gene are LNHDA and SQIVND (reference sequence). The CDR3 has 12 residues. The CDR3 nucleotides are TGTGCCAGTAGTATCCCGGGAGGGCCCCAGCATTTT. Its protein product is CASSIPGGPQHF.